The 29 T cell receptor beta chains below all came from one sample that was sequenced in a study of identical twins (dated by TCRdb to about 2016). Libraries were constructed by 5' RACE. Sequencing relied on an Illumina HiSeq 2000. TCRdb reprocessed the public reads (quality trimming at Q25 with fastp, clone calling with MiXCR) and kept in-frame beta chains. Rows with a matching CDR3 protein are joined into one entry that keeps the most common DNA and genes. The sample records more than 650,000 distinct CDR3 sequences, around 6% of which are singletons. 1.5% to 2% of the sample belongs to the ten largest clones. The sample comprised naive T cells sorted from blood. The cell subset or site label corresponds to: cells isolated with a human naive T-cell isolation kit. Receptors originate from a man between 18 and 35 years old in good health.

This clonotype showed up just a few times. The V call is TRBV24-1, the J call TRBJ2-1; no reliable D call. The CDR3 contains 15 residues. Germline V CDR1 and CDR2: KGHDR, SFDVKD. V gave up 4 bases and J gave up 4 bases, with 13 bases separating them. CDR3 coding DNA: TGTGCCACCAGTGAGGCTTTAGGTCCGTACAATGAGCAGTTCTTC. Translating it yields CATSEALGPYNEQFF.

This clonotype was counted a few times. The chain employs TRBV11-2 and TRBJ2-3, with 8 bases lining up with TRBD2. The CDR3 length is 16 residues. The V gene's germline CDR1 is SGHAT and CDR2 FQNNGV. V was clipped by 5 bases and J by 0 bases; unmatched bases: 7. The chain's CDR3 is CASSPRGRRSTDTQYF. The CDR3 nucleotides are TGTGCCAGCAGCCCCCGCGGGAGGCGAAGCACAGATACGCAGTATTTT.

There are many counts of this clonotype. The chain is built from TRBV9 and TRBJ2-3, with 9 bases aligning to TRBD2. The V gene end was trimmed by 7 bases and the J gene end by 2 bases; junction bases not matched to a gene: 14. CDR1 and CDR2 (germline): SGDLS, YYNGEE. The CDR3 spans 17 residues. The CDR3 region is CASSSRAGGRYTDTQYF. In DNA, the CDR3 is TGTGCCAGCTCTTCGAGGGCGGGAGGGCGATACACAGATACGCAGTATTTT.

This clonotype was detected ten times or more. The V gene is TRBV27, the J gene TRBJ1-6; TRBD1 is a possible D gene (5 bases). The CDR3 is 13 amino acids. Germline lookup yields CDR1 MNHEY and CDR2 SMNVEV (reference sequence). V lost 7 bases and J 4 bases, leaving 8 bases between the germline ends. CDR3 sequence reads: CASTGTYNSPLHF. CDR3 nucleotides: TGTGCCAGCACCGGGACTTATAATTCACCCCTCCACTTT.

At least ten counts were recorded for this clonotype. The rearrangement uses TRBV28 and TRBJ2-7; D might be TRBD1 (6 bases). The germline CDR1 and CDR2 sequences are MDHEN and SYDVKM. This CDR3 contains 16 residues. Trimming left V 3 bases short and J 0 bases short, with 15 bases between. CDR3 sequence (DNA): TGTGCCAGCAGTTTGGTTCAGGGGTTGTCCTCCTACGAGCAGTACTTC. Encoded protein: CASSLVQGLSSYEQYF.

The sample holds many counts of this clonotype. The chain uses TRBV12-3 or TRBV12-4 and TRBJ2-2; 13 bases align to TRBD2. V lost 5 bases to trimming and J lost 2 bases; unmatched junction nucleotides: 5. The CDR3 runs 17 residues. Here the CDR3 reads CASSPSGLAGNTGELFF. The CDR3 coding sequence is TGTGCCAGCAGTCCATCGGGACTAGCGGGAAACACCGGGGAGCTGTTTTTT.

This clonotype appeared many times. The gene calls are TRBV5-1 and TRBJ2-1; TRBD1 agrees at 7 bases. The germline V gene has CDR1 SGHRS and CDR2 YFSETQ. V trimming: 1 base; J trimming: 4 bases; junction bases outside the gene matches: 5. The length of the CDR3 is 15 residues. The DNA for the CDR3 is TGCGCCAGCAGCTTGACAGGGGAAATTTACAATGAGCAGTTCTTC. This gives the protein CASSLTGEIYNEQFF.

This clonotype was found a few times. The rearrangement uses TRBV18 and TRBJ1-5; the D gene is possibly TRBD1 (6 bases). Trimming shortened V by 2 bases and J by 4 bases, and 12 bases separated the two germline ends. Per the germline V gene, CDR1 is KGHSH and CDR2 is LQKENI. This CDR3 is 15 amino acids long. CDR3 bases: TGTGCCAGCTCACCAGCCCAGGGGCAAAATCAGCCCCAGCATTTT. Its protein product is CASSPAQGQNQPQHF.

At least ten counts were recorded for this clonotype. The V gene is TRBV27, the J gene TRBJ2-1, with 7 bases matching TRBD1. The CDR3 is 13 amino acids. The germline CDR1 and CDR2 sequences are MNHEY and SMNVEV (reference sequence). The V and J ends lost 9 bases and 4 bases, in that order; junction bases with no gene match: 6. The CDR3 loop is CASTDRSYNEQFF. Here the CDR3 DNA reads TGTGCCAGTACGGACAGGTCTTACAATGAGCAGTTCTTC.

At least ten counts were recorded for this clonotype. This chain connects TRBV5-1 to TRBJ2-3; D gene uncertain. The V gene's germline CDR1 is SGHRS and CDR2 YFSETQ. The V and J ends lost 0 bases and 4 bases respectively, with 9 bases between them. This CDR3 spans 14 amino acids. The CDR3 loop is CASSLDSTADTQYF. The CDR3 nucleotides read TGCGCCAGCAGCTTGGACTCGACGGCAGATACGCAGTATTTT.

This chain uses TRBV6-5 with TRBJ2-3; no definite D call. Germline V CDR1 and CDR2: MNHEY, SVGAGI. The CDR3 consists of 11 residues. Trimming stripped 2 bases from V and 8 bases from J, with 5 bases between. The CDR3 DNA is TGTGCCAGCAGTTACGGTACTACGCAGTATTTT. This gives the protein CASSYGTTQYF.

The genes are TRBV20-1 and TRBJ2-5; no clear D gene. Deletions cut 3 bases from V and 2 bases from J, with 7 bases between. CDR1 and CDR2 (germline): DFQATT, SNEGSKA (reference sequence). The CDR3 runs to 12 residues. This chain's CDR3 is CSASPGQETQYF. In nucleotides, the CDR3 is TGCAGTGCTAGTCCCGGGCAAGAGACCCAGTACTTC.

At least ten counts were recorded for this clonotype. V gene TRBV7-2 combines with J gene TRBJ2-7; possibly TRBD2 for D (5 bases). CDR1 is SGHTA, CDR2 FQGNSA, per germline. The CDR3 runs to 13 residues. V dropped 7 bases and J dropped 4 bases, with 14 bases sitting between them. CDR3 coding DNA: TGTGCCAGCAAGTACGGGATACCTTACGAGCAGTACTTC. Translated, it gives CASKYGIPYEQYF.

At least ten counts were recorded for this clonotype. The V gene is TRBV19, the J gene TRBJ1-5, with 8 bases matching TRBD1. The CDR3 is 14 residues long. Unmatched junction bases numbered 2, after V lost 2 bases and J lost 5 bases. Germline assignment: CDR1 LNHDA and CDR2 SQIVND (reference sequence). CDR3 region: CASSIPGGHQPQHF. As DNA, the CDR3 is TGTGCCAGTAGTATACCAGGGGGCCATCAGCCCCAGCATTTT.

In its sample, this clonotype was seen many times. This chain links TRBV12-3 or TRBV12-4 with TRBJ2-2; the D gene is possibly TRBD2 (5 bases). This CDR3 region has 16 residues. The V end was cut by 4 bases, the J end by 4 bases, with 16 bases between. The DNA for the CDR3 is TGTGCCAGCAGTTCGAGGGAGTACACCCCCACCGGGGAGCTGTTTTTT. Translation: CASSSREYTPTGELFF.

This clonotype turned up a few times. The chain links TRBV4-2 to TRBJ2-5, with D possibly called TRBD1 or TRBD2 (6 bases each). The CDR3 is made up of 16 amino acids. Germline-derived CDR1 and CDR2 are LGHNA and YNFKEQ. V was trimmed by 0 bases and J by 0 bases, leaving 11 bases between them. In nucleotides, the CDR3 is TGTGCCAGCAGCCAAGAAGGGGGGCAGAACCAAGAGACCCAGTACTTC. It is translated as CASSQEGGQNQETQYF.

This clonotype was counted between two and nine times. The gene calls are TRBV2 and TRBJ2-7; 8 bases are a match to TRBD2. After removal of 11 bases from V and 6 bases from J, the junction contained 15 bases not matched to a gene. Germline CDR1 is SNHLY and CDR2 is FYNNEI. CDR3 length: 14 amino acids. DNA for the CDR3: TGTGCCGGACCCCCTTTCGAGCGGGAGTTCGAGCAGTACTTC. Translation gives CAGPPFEREFEQYF.

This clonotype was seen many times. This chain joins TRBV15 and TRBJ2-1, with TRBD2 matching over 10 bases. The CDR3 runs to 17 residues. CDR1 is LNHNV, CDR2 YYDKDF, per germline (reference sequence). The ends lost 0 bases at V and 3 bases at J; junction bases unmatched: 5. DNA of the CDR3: TGTGCCACCAGCAGAGAGGTAGCGGGAGGTTACTACAATGAGCAGTTCTTC. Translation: CATSREVAGGYYNEQFF.

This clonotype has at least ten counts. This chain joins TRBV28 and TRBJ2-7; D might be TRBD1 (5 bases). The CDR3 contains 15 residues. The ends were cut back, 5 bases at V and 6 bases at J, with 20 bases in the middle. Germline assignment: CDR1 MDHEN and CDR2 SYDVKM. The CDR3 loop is CASSPSLRGLAEQYF. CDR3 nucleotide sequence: TGTGCCAGCAGTCCCAGTTTAAGGGGCTTGGCCGAGCAGTACTTC.

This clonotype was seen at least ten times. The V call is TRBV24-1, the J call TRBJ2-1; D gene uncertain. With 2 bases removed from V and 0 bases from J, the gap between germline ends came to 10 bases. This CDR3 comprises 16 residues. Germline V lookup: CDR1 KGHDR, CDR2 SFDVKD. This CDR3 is CATSDYGSSSYNEQFF. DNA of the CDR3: TGTGCCACCAGTGATTATGGCAGCAGCTCCTACAATGAGCAGTTCTTC.

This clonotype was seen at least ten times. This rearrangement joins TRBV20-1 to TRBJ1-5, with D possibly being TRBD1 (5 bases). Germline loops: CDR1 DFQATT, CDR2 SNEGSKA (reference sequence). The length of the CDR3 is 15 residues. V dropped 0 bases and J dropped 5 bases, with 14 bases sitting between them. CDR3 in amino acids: CSARDGIRGDQPQHF. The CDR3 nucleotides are TGCAGTGCTAGAGACGGGATAAGGGGTGATCAGCCCCAGCATTTT.

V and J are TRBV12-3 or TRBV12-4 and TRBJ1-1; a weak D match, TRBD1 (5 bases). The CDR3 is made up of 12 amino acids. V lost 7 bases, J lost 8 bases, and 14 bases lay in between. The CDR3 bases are TGTGCCAGCATCCCGGGACCAGGAGAAGCTTTCTTT. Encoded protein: CASIPGPGEAFF.

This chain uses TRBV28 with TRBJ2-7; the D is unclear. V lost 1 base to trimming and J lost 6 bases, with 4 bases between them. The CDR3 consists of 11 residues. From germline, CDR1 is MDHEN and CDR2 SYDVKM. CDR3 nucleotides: TGTGCCAGCAGTTTATTCGGCGAGCAGTACTTC. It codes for CASSLFGEQYF.

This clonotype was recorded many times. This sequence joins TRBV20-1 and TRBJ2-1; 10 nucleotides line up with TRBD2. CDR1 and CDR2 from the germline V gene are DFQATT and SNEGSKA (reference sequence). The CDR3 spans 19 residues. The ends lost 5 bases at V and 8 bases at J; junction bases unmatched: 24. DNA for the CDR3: TGCAGTGCTGGAAAACCCTTCGGGCTCTCTAGCGGGAGTCGGGATGAGCAGTTCTTC. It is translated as CSAGKPFGLSSGSRDEQFF.

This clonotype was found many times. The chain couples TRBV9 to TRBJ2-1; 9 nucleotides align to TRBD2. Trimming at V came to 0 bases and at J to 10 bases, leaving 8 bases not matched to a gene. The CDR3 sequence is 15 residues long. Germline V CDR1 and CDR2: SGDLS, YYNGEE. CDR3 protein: CASSVVSSGAREQFF. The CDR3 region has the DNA TGTGCCAGCAGCGTAGTTTCTAGCGGGGCTCGGGAGCAGTTCTTC.

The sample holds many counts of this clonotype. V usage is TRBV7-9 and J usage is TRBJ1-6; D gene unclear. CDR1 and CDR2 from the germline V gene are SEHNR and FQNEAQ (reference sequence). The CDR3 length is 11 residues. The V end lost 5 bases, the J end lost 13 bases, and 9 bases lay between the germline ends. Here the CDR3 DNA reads TGTGCCAGCAGCCCATCGGACCCCCTCCACTTT. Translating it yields CASSPSDPLHF.

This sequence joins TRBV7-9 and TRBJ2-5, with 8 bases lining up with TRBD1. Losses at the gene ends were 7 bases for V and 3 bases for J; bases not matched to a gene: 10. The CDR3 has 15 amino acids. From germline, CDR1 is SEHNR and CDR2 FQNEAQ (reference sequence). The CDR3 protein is CASILDRGLKETQYF. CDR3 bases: TGTGCCAGCATCCTAGACAGGGGATTAAAAGAGACCCAGTACTTC.

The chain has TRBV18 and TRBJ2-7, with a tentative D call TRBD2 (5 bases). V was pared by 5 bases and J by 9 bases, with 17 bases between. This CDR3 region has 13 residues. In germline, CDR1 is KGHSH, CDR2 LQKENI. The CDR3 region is CASSSGSPSGQYV. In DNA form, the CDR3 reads TGTGCCAGCTCATCCGGGTCTCCGAGCGGGCAGTACGTC.

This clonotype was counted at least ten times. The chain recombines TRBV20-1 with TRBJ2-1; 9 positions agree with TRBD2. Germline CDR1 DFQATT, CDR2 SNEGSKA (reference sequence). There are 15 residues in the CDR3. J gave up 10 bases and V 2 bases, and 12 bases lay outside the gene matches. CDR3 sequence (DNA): TGCAGTGCTAGAAAGTTAGCGGGAGAAGGTGAAGAGCAGTTCTTC. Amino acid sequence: CSARKLAGEGEEQFF.